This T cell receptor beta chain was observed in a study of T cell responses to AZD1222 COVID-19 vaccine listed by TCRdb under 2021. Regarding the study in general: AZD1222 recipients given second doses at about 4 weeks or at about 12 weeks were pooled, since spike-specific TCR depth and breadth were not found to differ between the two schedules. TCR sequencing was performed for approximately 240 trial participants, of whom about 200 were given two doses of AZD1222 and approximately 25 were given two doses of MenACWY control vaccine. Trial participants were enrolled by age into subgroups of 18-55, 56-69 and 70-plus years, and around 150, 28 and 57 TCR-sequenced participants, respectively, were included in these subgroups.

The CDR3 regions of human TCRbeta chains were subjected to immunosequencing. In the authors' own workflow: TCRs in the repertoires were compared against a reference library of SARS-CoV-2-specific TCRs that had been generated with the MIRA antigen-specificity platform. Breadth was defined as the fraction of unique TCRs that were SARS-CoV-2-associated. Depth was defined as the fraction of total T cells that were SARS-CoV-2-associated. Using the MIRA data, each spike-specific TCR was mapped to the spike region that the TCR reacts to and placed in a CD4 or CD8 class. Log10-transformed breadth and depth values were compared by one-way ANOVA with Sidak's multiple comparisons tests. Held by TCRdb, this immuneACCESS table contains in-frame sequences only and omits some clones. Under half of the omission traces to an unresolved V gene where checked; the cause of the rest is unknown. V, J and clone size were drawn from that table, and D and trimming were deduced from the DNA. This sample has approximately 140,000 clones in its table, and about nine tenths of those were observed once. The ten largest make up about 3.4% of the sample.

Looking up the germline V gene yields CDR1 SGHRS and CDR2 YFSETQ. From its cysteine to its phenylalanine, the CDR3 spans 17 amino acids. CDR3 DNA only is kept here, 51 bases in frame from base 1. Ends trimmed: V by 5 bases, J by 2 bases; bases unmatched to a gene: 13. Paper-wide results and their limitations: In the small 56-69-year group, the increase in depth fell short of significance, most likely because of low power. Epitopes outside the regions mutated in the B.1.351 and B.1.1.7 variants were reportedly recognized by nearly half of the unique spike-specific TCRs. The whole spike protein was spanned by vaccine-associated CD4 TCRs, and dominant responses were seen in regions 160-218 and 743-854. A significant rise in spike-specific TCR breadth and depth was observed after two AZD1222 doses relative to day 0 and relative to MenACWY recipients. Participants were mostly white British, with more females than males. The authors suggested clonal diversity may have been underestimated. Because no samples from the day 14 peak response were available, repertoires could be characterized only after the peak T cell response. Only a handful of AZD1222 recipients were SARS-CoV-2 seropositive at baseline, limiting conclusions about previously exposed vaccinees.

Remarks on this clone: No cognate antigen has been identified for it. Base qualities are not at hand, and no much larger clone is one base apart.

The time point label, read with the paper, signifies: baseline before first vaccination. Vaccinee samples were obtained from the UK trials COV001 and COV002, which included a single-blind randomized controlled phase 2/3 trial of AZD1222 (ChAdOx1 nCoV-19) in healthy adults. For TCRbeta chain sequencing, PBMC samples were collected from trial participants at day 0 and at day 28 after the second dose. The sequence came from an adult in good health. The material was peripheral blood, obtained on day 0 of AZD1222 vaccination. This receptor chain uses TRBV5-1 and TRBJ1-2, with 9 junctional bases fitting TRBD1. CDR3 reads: CASSGPPGGQGNYGYTF. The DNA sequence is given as TGCGCCAGCAGTGGACCACCCGGGGGACAGGGCAACTATGGCTACACCTTC.